This TCR beta chain was captured by sequencing in a study of blood T cell repertoires in COVID-19. Study overall: Samples came from the United States, Italy and Spain, spanning acute and convalescent COVID-19. PBMCs, B-cell-depleted T cells, or T cells provided the cDNA or gDNA that made up the material.

Per the study methods: Reference gene primer amplification gave nucleated cell count estimates. Assay used: immunoSEQ multiplex PCR; TCRdb lists only in-frame clones, some missing. The DNA was the basis for D and trimming; V, J and clone size are from that table. The profile shows more than 40,000 clones, approximately 84% of them singletons. With 5 bases clipped from V and 6 bases from J, the junction kept 8 bases outside the gene matches. Germline CDR1 reads MGHRA; CDR2 reads YSYEKL. The CDR3 length is 15 residues. V gene TRBV4-1 combines with J gene TRBJ1-5, with TRBD1 matching over 9 bases. Material for sequencing was peripheral blood. This clonotype was sampled from a man aged 45-60 years with acute or convalescent COVID-19. The CDR3 DNA is TGCGCCAGCAGCTTGGGGACAGGGTCGAGTCAGCCCCAGCATTTT. Protein product: CASSLGTGSSQPQHF.